Listed below are T cell receptor beta chains from one sample, sequenced in a study of identical twins. In TCRdb, the 5' RACE reads were re-called with MiXCR into one record per CDR3 protein. Among 400,000 to 650,000 distinct CDR3 sequences listed, under 25% were seen once. These records were also assigned to another study, of T cells expressing NK-cell markers.

Material: CD4+ T cells sorted from blood. The source is a woman in her late teens or twenties in good health. CDR3s include the opening cysteine and the closing phenylalanine or tryptophan. A D gene is named only where the DNA matches it firmly.

d_call,cdr3_length,j_call,v_call,cdr3_aa
TRBD1,14,TRBJ2-1,TRBV12-3/TRBV12-4,CASNPGTGAGEQFF
-,13,TRBJ1-4,TRBV12-3/TRBV12-4,CASSRRVNEKLFF
TRBD1,19,TRBJ2-5,TRBV4-3,CASSQDGTIKDRAKETQYF
-,16,TRBJ2-5,TRBV7-9,CASSLKRAVSEETQYF
TRBD2,16,TRBJ2-3,TRBV12-3/TRBV12-4,CASIASRGGGADTQYF
-,16,TRBJ2-1,TRBV18,CASSPFGTSSYNEQFF
-,14,TRBJ2-3,TRBV30,CAWSYGRYTDTQYF
-,13,TRBJ1-4,TRBV7-2,CASSLARYEKLFF
-,13,TRBJ2-7,TRBV20-1,CSGRGRGYHEQYF
-,13,TRBJ2-3,TRBV5-1,CASRPGPTDTQYF
-,13,TRBJ1-1,TRBV20-1,CSARRRGGTEAFF
TRBD1,13,TRBJ2-3,TRBV20-1,CSAPGQGRDTQYF
-,15,TRBJ1-3,TRBV25-1,CASSPAGTWENTIYF
-,12,TRBJ2-7,TRBV20-1,CSARHPAAEQYF
-,15,TRBJ2-1,TRBV6-2/TRBV6-3,CASTPRWGAYNEQFF
-,17,TRBJ2-2,TRBV5-1,CASSLLGLAENTGELFF
TRBD2,16,TRBJ2-7,TRBV20-1,CSASFLEIREVYEQYF
-,12,TRBJ1-2,TRBV4-1,CASSRGSGGYTF
-,11,TRBJ2-2,TRBV10-3,CAISDYGELFF
-,11,TRBJ2-7,TRBV20-1,CSASVNYEQYF
-,16,TRBJ2-7,TRBV12-3/TRBV12-4,CASPGVSPFSSYEQYF
-,14,TRBJ2-1,TRBV5-6,CASSILGGSDEQFF
-,13,TRBJ1-4,TRBV12-3/TRBV12-4,CASSPPLGAALFF
TRBD1,15,TRBJ1-6,TRBV3-1,CASSTGQGQNSPLHF
-,14,TRBJ2-6,TRBV20-1,CSASPNSGANVLTF
-,14,TRBJ1-4,TRBV5-1,CASKVSPTNEKLFF
-,12,TRBJ1-1,TRBV6-1,CASSATDSEAFF
-,19,TRBJ2-3,TRBV16,CASSQEDLSLGPSVDTQYF
TRBD1,13,TRBJ1-4,TRBV5-1,CASSLDRGAALFF
-,13,TRBJ1-5,TRBV20-1,CSAREDGNQPQHF
-,12,TRBJ1-2,TRBV5-1,CASSGTDHGYTF
-,17,TRBJ1-4,TRBV10-3,CAARRSSSGGANEKLFF
TRBD1,16,TRBJ2-4,TRBV7-6,CASSPPGAGQGNIQYF
TRBD2,17,TRBJ2-7,TRBV7-2,CASSSTGLAGGFHEQYF
-,14,TRBJ2-1,TRBV9,CASSVGITYNEQFF
TRBD1,13,TRBJ2-7,TRBV20-1,CSASKGAPYEQYF
TRBD2,13,TRBJ2-7,TRBV29-1,CSVRTSGPYEQYF
TRBD1,14,TRBJ1-6,TRBV12-3/TRBV12-4,CASSSIRDRQSLHF
-,15,TRBJ2-3,TRBV11-2,CASSQRLVGTDTQYF
-,13,TRBJ1-1,TRBV24-1,CATSDDRSTEAFF
-,13,TRBJ1-2,TRBV7-2,CASSSQGKGGYTF
-,13,TRBJ2-7,TRBV20-1,CSATPGFSYEQYF
-,13,TRBJ2-2,TRBV20-1,CSAWGAYTGELFF
-,13,TRBJ2-7,TRBV29-1,CSVRSVGSYEQYF
-,13,TRBJ2-2,TRBV20-1,CSARDTAAEELFF
TRBD2,16,TRBJ2-7,TRBV12-3/TRBV12-4,CASSLGLASGTYEQYF
TRBD2,14,TRBJ2-1,TRBV4-2,CASSQVPAGNEQFF
-,12,TRBJ2-5,TRBV29-1,CSALQGDETQYF
TRBD1,15,TRBJ2-2,TRBV5-1,CASSPRQGVTGELFF
-,14,TRBJ2-3,TRBV15,CATGRGGNTDTQYF
-,12,TRBJ2-7,TRBV20-1,CSADDRAYEQYF
TRBD2,13,TRBJ2-5,TRBV20-1,CSVPTSGIPLQYF
-,15,TRBJ2-7,TRBV20-1,CSASPNGVGSYEQYF
-,14,TRBJ2-4,TRBV28,CASSLAGSKNIQYF
TRBD2,14,TRBJ2-3,TRBV20-1,CSAPEGGSTDTQYF
TRBD2,14,TRBJ2-7,TRBV20-1,CSAVSSGRGYEQYF
-,18,TRBJ1-1,TRBV20-1,CSARGRVVYDRTYTEAFF